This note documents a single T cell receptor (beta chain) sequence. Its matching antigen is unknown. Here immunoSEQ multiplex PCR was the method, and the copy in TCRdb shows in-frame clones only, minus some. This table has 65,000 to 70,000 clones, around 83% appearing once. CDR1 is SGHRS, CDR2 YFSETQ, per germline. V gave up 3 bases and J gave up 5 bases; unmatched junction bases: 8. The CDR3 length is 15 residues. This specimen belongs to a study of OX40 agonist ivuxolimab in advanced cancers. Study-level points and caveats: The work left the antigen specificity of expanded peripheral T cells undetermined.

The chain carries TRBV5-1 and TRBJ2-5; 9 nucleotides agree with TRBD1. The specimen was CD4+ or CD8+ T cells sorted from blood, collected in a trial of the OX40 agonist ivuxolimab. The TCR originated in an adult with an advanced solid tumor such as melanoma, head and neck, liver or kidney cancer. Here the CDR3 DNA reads TGCGCCAGCAGCTCGCAGGGACAGGGTTTCGAGACCCAGTACTTC. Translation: CASSSQGQGFETQYF.